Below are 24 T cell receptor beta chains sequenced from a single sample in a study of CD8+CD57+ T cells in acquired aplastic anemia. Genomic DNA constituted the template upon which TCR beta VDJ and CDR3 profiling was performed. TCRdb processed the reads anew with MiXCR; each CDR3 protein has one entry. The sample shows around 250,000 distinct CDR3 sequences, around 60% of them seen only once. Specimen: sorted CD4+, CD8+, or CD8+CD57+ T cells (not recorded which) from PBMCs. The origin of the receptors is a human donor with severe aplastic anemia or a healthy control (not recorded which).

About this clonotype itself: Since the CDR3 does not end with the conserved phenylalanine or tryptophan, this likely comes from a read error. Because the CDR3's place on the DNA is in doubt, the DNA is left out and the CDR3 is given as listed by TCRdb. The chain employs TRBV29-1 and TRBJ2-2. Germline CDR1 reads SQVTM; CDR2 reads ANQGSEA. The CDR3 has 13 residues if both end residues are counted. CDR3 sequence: CSVSRTNTGELLL.

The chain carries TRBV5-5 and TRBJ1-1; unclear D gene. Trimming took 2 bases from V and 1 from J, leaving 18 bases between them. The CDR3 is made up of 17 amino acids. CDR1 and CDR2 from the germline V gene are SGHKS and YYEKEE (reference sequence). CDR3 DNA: TGTGCCAGCAGCTTAGGCGGGCAGGTTGGAGCGAACACTGAAGCTTTCTTT. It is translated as CASSLGGQVGANTEAFF.

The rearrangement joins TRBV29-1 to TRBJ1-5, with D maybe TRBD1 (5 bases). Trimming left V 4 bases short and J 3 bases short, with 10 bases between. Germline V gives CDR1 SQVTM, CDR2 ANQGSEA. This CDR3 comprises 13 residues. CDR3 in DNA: TGCAGCGTTGCAGGAGGGACCAATCAGCCCCAGCATTTT. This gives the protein CSVAGGTNQPQHF.

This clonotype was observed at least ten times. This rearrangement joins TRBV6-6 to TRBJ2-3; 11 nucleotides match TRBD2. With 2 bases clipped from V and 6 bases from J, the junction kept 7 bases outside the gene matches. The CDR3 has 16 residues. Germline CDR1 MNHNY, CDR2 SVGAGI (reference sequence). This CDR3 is CASSYPLAGGTDTQYF. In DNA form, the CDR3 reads TGTGCCAGCAGTTACCCCCTAGCGGGGGGTACGGATACGCAGTATTTT.

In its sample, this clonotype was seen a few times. The CDR3 DNA is TGTGCCACCAGTGGATTGGGGACCTACGAGCAGTACTTC. The encoded protein is CATSGLGTYEQYF. The J gene is TRBJ2-7, the V gene TRBV24-1; no firm D call. CDR1 is KGHDR and CDR2 is SFDVKD in the germline V gene. Trimming stripped 5 bases from V and 2 bases from J, with 9 bases between. The CDR3 is made up of 13 amino acids.

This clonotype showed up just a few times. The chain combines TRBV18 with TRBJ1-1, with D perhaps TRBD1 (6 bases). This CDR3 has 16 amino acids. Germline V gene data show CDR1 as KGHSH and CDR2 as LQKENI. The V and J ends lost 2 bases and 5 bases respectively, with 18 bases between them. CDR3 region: CASSPRLGQGRTEAFF. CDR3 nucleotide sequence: TGTGCCAGCTCACCAAGATTGGGCCAGGGGCGGACTGAAGCTTTCTTT.

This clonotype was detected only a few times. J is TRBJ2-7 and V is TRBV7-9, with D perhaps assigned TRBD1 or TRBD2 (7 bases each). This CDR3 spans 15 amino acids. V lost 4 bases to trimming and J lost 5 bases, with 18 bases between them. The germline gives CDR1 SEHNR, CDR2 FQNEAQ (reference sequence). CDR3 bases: TGTGCCAGCAGCTCGTTTCGGACAGGACTAGACGAGCAGTACTTC. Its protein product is CASSSFRTGLDEQYF.

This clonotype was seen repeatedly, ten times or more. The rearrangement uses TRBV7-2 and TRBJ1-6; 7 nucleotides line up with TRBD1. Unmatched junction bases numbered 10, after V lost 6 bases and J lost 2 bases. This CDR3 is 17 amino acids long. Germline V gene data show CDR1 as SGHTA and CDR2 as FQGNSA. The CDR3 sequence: CASSHEQGYAYNSPLHF. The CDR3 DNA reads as TGTGCCAGCAGTCACGAACAGGGGTATGCCTATAATTCACCCCTCCACTTT.

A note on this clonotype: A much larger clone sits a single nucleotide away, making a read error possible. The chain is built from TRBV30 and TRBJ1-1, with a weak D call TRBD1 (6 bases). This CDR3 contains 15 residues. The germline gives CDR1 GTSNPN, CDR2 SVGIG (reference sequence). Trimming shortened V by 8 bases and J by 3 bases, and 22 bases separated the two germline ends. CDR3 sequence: CASSPSRGGDTEAFF. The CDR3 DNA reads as TGTGCCAGCTCACCCAGCAGGGGAGGGGACACTGAAGCTTTCTTT.

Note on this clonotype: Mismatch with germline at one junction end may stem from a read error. CDR3 region: CASSLVPSSDYEQYF. CDR3 DNA: TGTGCCAGCAGTTTAGTTCCTTCTTCCGACTACGAGCAGTACTTC. The chain couples TRBV7-2 to TRBJ2-7; unclear D gene. The CDR3 sequence is 15 residues long. Germline assignment: CDR1 SGHTA and CDR2 FQGNSA.

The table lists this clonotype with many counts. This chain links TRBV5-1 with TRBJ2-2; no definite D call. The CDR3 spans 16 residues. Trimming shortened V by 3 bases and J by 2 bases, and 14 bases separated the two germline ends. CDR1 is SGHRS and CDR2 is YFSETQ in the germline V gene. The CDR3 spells CASSSIIGPNTGELFF. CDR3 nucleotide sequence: TGCGCCAGCAGCTCGATTATTGGACCTAACACCGGGGAGCTGTTTTTT. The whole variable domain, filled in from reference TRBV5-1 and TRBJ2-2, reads KAGVTQTPRYLIKTRGQQVTLSCSPISGHRSVSWYQQTPGQGLQFLFEYFSETQRNKGNFPGRFSGRQFSNSRSEMNVSTLELGDSALYLCASSSIIGPNTGELFFGEGSRLTVL.

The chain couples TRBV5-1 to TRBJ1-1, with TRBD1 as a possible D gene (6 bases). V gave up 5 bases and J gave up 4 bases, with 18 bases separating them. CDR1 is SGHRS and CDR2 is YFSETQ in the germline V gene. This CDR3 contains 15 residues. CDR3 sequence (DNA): TGCGCCAGCAGTGCACAGGGTCAAGTAAGCACTGAAGCTTTCTTT. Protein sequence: CASSAQGQVSTEAFF.

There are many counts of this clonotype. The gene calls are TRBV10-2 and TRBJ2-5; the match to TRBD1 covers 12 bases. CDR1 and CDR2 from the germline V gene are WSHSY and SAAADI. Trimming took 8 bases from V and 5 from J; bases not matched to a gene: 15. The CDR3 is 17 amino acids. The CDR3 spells CASGSGTGGALGETQYF. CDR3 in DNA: TGCGCCAGCGGGTCCGGGACAGGGGGCGCCTTAGGGGAGACCCAGTACTTC.

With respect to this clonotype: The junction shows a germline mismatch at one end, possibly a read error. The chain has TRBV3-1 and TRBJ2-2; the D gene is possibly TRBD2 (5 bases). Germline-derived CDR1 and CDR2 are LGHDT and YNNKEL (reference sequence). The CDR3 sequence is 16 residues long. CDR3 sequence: CASGQGWTGNTGELFF. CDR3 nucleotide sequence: TGTGCCAGCGGCCAAGGATGGACTGGGAACACCGGGGAGCTGTTTTTT.

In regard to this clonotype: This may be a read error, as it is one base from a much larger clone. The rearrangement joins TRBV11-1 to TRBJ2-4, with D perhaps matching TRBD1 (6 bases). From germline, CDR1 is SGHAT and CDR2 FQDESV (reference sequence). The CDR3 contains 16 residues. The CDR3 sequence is CASSSYGQLAKNIPYF. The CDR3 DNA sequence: TGTGCCAGCAGCTCGTACGGACAGTTAGCCAAAAACATTCCGTACTTC.

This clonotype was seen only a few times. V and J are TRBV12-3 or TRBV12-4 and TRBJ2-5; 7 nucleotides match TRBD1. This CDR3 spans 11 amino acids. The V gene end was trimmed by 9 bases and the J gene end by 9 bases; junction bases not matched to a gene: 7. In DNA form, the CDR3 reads TGTGCCAGTGGTACAGGGGAGCCCCAGTACTTC. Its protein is CASGTGEPQYF.

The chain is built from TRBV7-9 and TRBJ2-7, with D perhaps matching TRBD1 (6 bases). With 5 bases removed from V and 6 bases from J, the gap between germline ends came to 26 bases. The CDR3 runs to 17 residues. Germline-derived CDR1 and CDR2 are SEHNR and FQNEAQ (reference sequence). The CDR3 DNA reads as TGTGCCAGCAGCCCCCCCAGGAGGCGAACAGGGCGCACCGAGCAGTACTTC. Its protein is CASSPPRRRTGRTEQYF.

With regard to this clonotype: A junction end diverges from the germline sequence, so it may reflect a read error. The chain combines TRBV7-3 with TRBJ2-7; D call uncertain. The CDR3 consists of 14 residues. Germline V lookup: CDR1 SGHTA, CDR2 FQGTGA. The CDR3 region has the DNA TGTGCTAGCACCCCCAGGACGGATACCTACGAGCAGTACTTC. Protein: CASTPRTDTYEQYF.

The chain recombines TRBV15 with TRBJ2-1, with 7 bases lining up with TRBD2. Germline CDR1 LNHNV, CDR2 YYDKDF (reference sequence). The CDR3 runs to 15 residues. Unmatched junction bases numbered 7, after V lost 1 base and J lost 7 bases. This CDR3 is CATSRAQTSPNEQFF. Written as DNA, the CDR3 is TGTGCCACCAGCAGAGCGCAGACTAGCCCAAATGAGCAGTTCTTC.

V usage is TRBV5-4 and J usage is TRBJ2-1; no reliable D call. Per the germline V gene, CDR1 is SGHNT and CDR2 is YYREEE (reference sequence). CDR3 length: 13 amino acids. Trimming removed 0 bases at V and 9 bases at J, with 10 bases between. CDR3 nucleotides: TGTGCCAGCAGCTTGGGGCAGACGCGTGAGCAGTTCTTC. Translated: CASSLGQTREQFF.

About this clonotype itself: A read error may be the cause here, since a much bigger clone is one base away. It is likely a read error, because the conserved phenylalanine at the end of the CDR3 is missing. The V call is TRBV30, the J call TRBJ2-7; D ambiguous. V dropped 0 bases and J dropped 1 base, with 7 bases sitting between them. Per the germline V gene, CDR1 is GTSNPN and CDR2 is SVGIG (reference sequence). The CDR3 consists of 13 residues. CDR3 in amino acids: CAWSVVSSYEQYS. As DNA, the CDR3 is TGTGCCTGGAGTGTTGTGAGTTCCTACGAGCAGTACTCC.

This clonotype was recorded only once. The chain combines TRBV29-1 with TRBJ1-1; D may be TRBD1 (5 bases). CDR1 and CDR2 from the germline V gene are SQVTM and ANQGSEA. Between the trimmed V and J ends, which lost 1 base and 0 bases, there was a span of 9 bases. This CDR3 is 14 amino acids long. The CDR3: CSVEGGELNTEAFF. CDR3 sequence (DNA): TGCAGCGTTGAAGGGGGGGAACTGAACACTGAAGCTTTCTTT. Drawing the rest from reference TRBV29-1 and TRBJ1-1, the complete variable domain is SAVISQKPSRDICQRGTSLTIQCQVDSQVTMMFWYRQQPGQSLTLIATANQGSEATYESGFVIDKFPISRPNLTFSTLTVSNMSPEDSSIYLCSVEGGELNTEAFFGQGTRLTVV.

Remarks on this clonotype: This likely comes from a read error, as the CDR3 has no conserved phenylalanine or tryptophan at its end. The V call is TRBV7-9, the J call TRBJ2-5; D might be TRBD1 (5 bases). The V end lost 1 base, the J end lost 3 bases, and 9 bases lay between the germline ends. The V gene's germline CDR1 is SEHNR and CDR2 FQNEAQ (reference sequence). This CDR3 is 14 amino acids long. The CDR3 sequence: CASSLGGREETQYL. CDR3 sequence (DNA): TGTGCCAGCAGCTTAGGAGGCAGGGAAGAGACCCAGTACCTC.

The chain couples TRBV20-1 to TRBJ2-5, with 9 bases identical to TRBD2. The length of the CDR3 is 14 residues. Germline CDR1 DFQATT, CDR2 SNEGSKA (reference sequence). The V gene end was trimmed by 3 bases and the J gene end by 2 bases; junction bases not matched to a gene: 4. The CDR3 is CSASRLAEQETQYF. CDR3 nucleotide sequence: TGCAGTGCTAGCCGACTAGCGGAGCAAGAGACCCAGTACTTC.